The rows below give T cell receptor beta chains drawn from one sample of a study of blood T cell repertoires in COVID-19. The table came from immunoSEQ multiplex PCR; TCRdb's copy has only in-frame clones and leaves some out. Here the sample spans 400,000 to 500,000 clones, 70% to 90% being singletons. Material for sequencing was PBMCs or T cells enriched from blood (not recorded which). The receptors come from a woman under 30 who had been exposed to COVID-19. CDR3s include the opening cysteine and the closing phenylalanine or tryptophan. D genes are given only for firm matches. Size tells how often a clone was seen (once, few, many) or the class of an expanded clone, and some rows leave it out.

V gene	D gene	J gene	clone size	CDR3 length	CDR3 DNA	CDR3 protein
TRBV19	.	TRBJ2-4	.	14	TGTGCCAGTAGGCAGGGATCGTGGGAAAACATTCAGTACTTC	CASRQGSWENIQYF
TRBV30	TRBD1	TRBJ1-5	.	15	TGTGCCTGGGGAGACGACAGGGTTAGCAATCAGCCCCAGCATTTT	CAWGDDRVSNQPQHF
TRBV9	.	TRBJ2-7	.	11	TGTGCCAGCAGCGTCTTATACGAGCAGTACTTC	CASSVLYEQYF
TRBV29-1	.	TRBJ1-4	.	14	TGCAGCGCGCCAAGCGGGACTTGGGGTGAAAAACTGTTTTTT	CSAPSGTWGEKLFF
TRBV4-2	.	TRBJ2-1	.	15	TGTGCCAGCAGCCAAGAAGGAGGATCCTACAATGAGCAGTTCTTC	CASSQEGGSYNEQFF
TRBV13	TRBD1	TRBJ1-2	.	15	TGTGCCAGCAGCTCCCGGACAGGGCCAGACTATGGCTACACCTTC	CASSSRTGPDYGYTF
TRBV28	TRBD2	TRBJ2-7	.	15	TGTGCCAGCAGTCCGACTCCTAGCGGGAGTTACGAGCAGTACTTC	CASSPTPSGSYEQYF
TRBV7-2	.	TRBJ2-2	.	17	TGTGCCAGCAGTCCCGTCTGGCAGGCAGCGAACACCGGGGAGCTGTTTTTT	CASSPVWQAANTGELFF
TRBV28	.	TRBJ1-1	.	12	TGTGCCAGCAGTTTTATTAGTACTGAAGCTTTCTTT	CASSFISTEAFF
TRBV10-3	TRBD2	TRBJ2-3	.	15	TGTGCCATCAGACCGGGACTAGCTCCCACAGATACGCAGTATTTT	CAIRPGLAPTDTQYF
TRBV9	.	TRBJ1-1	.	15	TGTGCCAGCAGCGTAATCGCACAGCCGAACACTGAAGCTTTCTTT	CASSVIAQPNTEAFF
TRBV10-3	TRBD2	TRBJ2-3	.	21	TGTGCCATCAGTGAGAGGTCCCCGTCGGGACTAGCGGGAGGTGGGGGCGATACGCAGTATTTT	CAISERSPSGLAGGGGDTQYF
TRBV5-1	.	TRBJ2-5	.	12	TGCGCCAGCAGCTTGGAGGGGGAGACCCAGTACTTC	CASSLEGETQYF
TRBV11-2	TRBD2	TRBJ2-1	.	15	TGTGCCAGCAGCTTGGAACTAGCGGGAGGGATTGAGCAGTTCTTC	CASSLELAGGIEQFF
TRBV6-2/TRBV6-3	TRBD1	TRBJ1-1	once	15	TGTGCCAGCACCCCCCGGGACAGGTTGAACACTGAAGCTTTCTTT	CASTPRDRLNTEAFF
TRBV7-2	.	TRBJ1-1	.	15	TGTGCCAGCAGCCTCCCGACAGTTTCGAACACTGAAGCTTTCTTT	CASSLPTVSNTEAFF
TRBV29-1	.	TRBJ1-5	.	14	TGCAGCGCCCAAGGGGCGGGGGCTGGGGAGCCCCAGCATTTT	CSAQGAGAGEPQHF
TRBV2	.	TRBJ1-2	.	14	TGTGCCAGCACCGAAACCCAGACTAACTATGGCTACACCTTC	CASTETQTNYGYTF
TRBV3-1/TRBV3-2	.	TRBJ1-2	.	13	TGTGCCAGAGCGGGGCCTCTAAGGTATGGCTACACCTTC	CARAGPLRYGYTF
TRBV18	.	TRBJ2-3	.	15	TGTGCCAGCTCACCACCGGAGTCAGGGGGGGATACGCAGTATTTT	CASSPPESGGDTQYF
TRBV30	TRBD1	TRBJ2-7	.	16	TGTGCCTGGAGTGCTCCGGACAGGGCATCCCCCTACGAGCAGTACTTC	CAWSAPDRASPYEQYF
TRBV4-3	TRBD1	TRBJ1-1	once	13	TGCGCCAGCAGCCAAGGACAGGGGACTGAAGCTTTCTTT	CASSQGQGTEAFF
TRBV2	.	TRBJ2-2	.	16	TGTGCCAGCAGGTCCCAGGGGAACCCGAACACCGGGGAGCTGTTTTTT	CASRSQGNPNTGELFF
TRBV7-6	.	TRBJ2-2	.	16	TGTGCCAGCAGCCTCTACCCCGGTCTAGGGGGCGGGGAGCTGTTTTTT	CASSLYPGLGGGELFF
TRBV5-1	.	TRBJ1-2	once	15	TGCGCCAGCAGCTCTGGGCCCGGGAGAAACTATGGCTACACCTTC	CASSSGPGRNYGYTF
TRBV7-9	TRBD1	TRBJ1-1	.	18	TGTGCCAGCAGCCGGGGACAGGGGGCCCGTAGTATCAACACTGAAGCTTTCTTT	CASSRGQGARSINTEAFF
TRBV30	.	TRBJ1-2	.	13	TGTGCCTGGAGTGAAACAAGGCGGGACGGCTACACCTTC	CAWSETRRDGYTF
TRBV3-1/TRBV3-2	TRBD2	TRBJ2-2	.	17	TGTGCCAGCAGCCAATTTACGGGACTAGCGGGAGCCGGGGAGCTGTTTTTT	CASSQFTGLAGAGELFF
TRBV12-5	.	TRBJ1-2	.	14	TGTGCTAGTGGTTTGTCAGGGCAGGACTATGGCTACACCTTC	CASGLSGQDYGYTF
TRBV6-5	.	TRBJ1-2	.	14	TGTGCCAGCAGTTGGCTACCGGGAGACTATGGCTACACCTTC	CASSWLPGDYGYTF
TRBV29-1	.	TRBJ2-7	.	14	TGCAGCGTATTAGCCCTGTTAACTTCCTACGAGCAGTACTTC	CSVLALLTSYEQYF
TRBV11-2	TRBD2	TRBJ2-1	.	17	TGTGCCAGCAGCTTTACCCCAGGGGCTAGCGGGTTGAATGAGCAGTTCTTC	CASSFTPGASGLNEQFF
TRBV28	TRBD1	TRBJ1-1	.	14	TGTGCCAGCAGGCTCGGGACAGCAAACACTGAAGCTTTCTTT	CASRLGTANTEAFF
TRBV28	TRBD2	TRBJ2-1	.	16	TGTGCCAGCAGGGTGACTAGCGGGGGCCCATACAATGAGCAGTTCTTC	CASRVTSGGPYNEQFF
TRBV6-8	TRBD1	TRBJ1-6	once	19	TGTGCCAGCAGTTACCTACCGGGACAGGCGAGCTCCTATAATTCACCCCTCCACTTT	CASSYLPGQASSYNSPLHF
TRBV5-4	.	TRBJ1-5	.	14	TGTGCCAGCAGCTTGGGGGGGGGCAATCAGCCCCAGCATTTT	CASSLGGGNQPQHF
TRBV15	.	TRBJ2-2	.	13	TGTGCCACCGCCCAGGGGAACACCGGGGAGCTGTTTTTT	CATAQGNTGELFF
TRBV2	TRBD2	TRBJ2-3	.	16	TGTGCCAGCAGCCTAAGAGGGAGGGAGGTTACAGATACGCAGTATTTT	CASSLRGREVTDTQYF
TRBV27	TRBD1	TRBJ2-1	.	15	TGTGCCAGCAGTCCCTCCGTGACAGGGGACCTCGAGCAGTTCTTC	CASSPSVTGDLEQFF
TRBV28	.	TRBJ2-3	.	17	TGTGCCAGCAGTTTATTACGGGGCGGGGTAGCGGCAGATACGCAGTATTTT	CASSLLRGGVAADTQYF
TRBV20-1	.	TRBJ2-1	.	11	TGCAGTGCCCCAGATTACAATGAGCAGTTCTTC	CSAPDYNEQFF
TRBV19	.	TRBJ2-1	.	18	TGTGCCAGTAGTCCACCTGGGCGGGCTACGAGCTCCTACAATGAGCAGTTCTTC	CASSPPGRATSSYNEQFF
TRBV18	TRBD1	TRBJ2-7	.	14	TGTGCCAGCTCCCGGGACAGGTCCTCCTACGAGCAGTACTTC	CASSRDRSSYEQYF
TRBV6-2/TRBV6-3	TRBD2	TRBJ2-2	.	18	TGTGCCAGCAGTTACTCACGGGCCGGACTAGCGACCACCGGGGAGCTGTTTTTT	CASSYSRAGLATTGELFF
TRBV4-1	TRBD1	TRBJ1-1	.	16	TGCGCCAGCAGCCCCGGGGTCGGGACAGCAAACACTGAAGCTTTCTTT	CASSPGVGTANTEAFF
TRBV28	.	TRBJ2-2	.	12	TGTGCCAGCAGAATAAACACCGGGGAGCTGTTTTTT	CASRINTGELFF
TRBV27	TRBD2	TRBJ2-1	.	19	TGTGCCAGCAGTTTCCGTTCTACGTTGTGGACGAGCGGGAGTAGTGAGCAGTTCTTC	CASSFRSTLWTSGSSEQFF
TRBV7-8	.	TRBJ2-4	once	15	TGTGCCAGCAGCTTGGGGGCCCTGTCGGGAAACATTCAGTACTTC	CASSLGALSGNIQYF
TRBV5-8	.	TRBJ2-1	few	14	TGTGCCAGCAGCTTGGGGCCCAAGTACAATGAGCAGTTCTTC	CASSLGPKYNEQFF
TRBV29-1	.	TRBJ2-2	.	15	TGCAGCGTTGAAGGTTTTGGGGGCCTCACCGGGGAGCTGTTTTTT	CSVEGFGGLTGELFF
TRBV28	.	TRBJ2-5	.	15	TGTGCCAGCAGCCTATACAGGGCGTCCAAGGAGACCCAGTACTTC	CASSLYRASKETQYF
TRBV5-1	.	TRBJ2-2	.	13	TGCGCCAGCAGCTTGGGAGACACCGGGGAGCTGTTTTTT	CASSLGDTGELFF
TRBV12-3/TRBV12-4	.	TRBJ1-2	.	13	TGTGCCAGCAGTTTACAAACTAACTATGGCTACACCTTC	CASSLQTNYGYTF
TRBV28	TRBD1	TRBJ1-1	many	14	TGTGCCAGCAGTCCACCGGGACAGAGAACTGAAGCTTTCTTT	CASSPPGQRTEAFF